The rows below give T cell receptor beta chains drawn from one sample of a study of T cell repertoires in cytomegalovirus infection. TCRdb analysed the reads with MiXCR anew, one entry per CDR3 protein. The table shows 680,000 or so distinct CDR3 sequences, with about a third occurring only once. Material for sequencing was PBMCs. The receptors were sampled from a human donor in good health (CMV status not recorded). Some clones in this sample may be carry-over from other donors' samples. The CDR3 runs from the conserved cysteine through the conserved F or W. D genes are given only for firm matches. Only some rows state a clone size, as once, few, many or a class for expanded clones.

>16|TRBD2|many|TRBJ2-3|TRBV7-2
CASSPGGLAYTDTQYF
TGTGCCAGCAGCCCGGGGGGACTAGCGTATACAGATACGCAGTATTTT
>13|TRBD1|-|TRBJ2-7|TRBV20-1
CSSRDRVRYEQYF
TGCAGTTCGCGGGACAGGGTCCGGTACGAGCAGTACTTC
>16|-|many|TRBJ1-5|TRBV12-3/TRBV12-4
CASSLGARGGNQPQHF
TGTGCCAGCAGTTTAGGGGCCAGGGGAGGCAATCAGCCCCAGCATTTT
>14|-|-|TRBJ2-7|TRBV6-6
CASSVGTGNYEQYF
TGTGCCAGCAGTGTGGGTACGGGGAACTACGAGCAGTACTTC
>15|-|-|TRBJ2-1|TRBV29-1
CRVEPWAGLYKEQFF
TGCCGCGTTGAGCCCTGGGCGGGGTTGTACAAGGAGCAGTTCTTC
>14|TRBD1|-|TRBJ2-1|TRBV19
CASSTQTGGNEQFF
TGTGCCAGTAGTACCCAGACAGGGGGCAATGAGCAGTTCTTC
>15|-|-|TRBJ1-3|TRBV10-3
CAINKEAPSGNTIYF
TGTGCCATCAACAAGGAGGCCCCATCTGGAAACACCATATATTTT
>12|-|few|TRBJ2-7|TRBV28
CASAQSSYEQYF
TGTGCCAGCGCCCAGAGCTCCTACGAGCAGTACTTC
>15|-|few|TRBJ2-2|TRBV5-1
CASSEPGPRTGELFF
TGCGCCAGCAGCGAACCGGGACCTCGAACCGGGGAGCTGTTTTTT
>13|-|-|TRBJ1-2|TRBV20-1
CSARGRDLYGYTF
TGCAGTGCTAGGGGGAGGGATCTCTATGGCTACACCTTC
>13|-|-|TRBJ1-6|TRBV29-1
CSVTGGGGSPLHF
TGCAGCGTCACCGGGGGGGGGGGTTCACCCCTCCACTTT
>17|TRBD1|-|TRBJ2-2|TRBV3-1
CASSDRGPEPNTGELFF
TGTGCCAGCAGCGACAGGGGCCCCGAACCGAACACCGGGGAGCTGTTTTTT
>15|-|few|TRBJ2-2|TRBV5-1
CASSLSGKDTGELFF
TGCGCCAGCAGCTTGTCAGGGAAAGACACCGGGGAGCTGTTTTTT
>15|-|-|TRBJ2-7|TRBV7-2
CASSLMGDGNYEPYF
TGTGCCAGTAGCTTAATGGGTGACGGTAACTACGAGCCGTACTTC